Reported below is one T cell receptor (beta chain). Antigen unknown. The sample originates from a study of cytomegalovirus exposure and HLA in healthy donors. The overall study: Genotyping showed roughly 81% of roughly 390 donors falling in the Caucasian-associated ancestry cluster.

Looked up from germline, CDR1 is MNHNY and CDR2 is SVGAGI (reference sequence). The CDR3 consists of 16 residues. V dropped 0 bases and J dropped 6; count of bases not matched to a gene: 5. Broader study findings: Other equally common chains were less clonally expanded than HLA-associated TCR beta chains, a later analysis showed. A later analysis found most CMV-associated TCR beta chains apparently HLA-restricted. Differences between HLA loci emerged in a later analysis of TCR association rates, with DRB1 most and HLA-C fewest.

The study ran its PCR with 60 Vbeta and 13 Jbeta primers. Only in-frame clones appear in the TCRdb table, and some are missing; sequencing was by immunoSEQ multiplex PCR. Counted here are 100,000 to 150,000 clones, about 70% occurring once; the ten biggest clones make up under 15%. The origin of this receptor is a woman aged 55-70 years in good health and CMV-seropositive. Sequenced material: PBMCs. The chain is built from TRBV6-6 and TRBJ2-7, with 13 bases fitting TRBD2. CDR3 nucleotides: TGTGCCAGCAGTTACTCACTAGCGGGAGGGCCTAGCGAGCAGTACTTC. It encodes CASSYSLAGGPSEQYF.